This T cell receptor (beta chain) is from a study of blood T cell repertoires in COVID-19. Study in general: Acute and convalescent COVID-19 specimens originated in the United States, Italy and Spain. Sample material is recorded as cDNA or gDNA derived from T cells, B-cell-depleted T cells, or PBMCs.

Authors' methods: Reference gene primer amplification gave nucleated cell count estimates. TCRdb's copy holds only in-frame clones and misses some; the assay was immunoSEQ multiplex PCR. V, J and clone size were drawn from that table, and D and trimming were deduced from the DNA. The repertoire holds over 25,000 clones, with approximately 87% as singletons. Germline V gene data show CDR1 as SGHTA and CDR2 as FQGNSA. The CDR3 is 15 amino acids. Trimming cost V 3 bases and J 2 bases; bases outside gene matches: 1. The specimen was peripheral blood. The chain employs TRBV7-2 and TRBJ2-3, with 11 bases lining up with TRBD2. This TCR came from a man aged 65 to 79 with active COVID-19. The CDR3 here is CASSFSGGDTDTQYF. Written as DNA, the CDR3 is TGTGCCAGCAGCTTTAGCGGGGGGGACACAGATACGCAGTATTTT.